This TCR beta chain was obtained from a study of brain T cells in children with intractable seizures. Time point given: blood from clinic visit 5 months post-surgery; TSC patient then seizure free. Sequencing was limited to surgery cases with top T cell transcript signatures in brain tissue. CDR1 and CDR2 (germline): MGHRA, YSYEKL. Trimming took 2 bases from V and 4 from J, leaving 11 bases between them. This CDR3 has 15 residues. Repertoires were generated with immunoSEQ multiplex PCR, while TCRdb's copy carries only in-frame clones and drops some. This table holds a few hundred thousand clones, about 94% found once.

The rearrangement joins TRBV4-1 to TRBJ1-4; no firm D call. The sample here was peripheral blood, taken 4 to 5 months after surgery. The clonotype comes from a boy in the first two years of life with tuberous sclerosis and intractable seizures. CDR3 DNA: TGCGCCAGCAGCCAATGGGCCAGATTTAATGAAAAACTGTTTTTT. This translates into CASSQWARFNEKLFF.